One and the same sample provided the 21 T cell receptor beta chains below, sequenced in a study of beta chain features in type 1 diabetes. General study findings and limits: Significant though moderate, a shortening of TCRB CDR3s appeared in all four CD4+ subsets of Type 1 diabetes patients.

Their antigen targets remain unknown. Expressed TCRB transcripts were sequenced because the isolated RNA had all been reverse transcribed beforehand. Method: immunoSEQ multiplex PCR; TCRdb's copy keeps in-frame clones and lacks some. The sample has some 190,000 clones, 6.5% to 9.5% seen once. The sequencing sample was made of central memory CD4+ T cells from blood. The receptor set was obtained from a woman between 40 and 55 years old with type 1 diabetes.

This chain connects TRBV4-3 to TRBJ1-2; TRBD1 aligns across 7 bases. The germline V gene encodes CDR1 LGHNA and CDR2 YSLEER. CDR3 size: 15 residues. V lost 0 bases and J lost 4; bases outside the gene matches: 5. CDR3 loop: CASSQEPPGGYGYTF. In nucleotides, the CDR3 is TGCGCCAGCAGCCAAGAACCCCCAGGGGGCTATGGCTACACCTTC.

The chain is built from TRBV7-9 and TRBJ2-7; TRBD1 agrees at 8 bases. The CDR3 has 14 amino acids. Trimming took 5 bases from V and 3 from J; bases not matched to a gene: 6. CDR1 is SEHNR and CDR2 is FQNEAQ in the germline V gene (reference sequence). The CDR3 DNA reads as TGTGCCAGCAGCCCCGGGACAGGCTTCTACGAGCAGTACTTC. Protein sequence: CASSPGTGFYEQYF.

This clone was seen only a few times. The V gene is TRBV5-6, the J gene TRBJ2-7, with a possible D match to TRBD2 (6 bases). The V and J ends lost 0 bases and 2 bases respectively, with 9 bases between them. Germline values: CDR1 SGHDT, CDR2 YYEEEE. The CDR3 runs 14 residues. As DNA, the CDR3 is TGTGCCAGCAGCTTGGTGGGAGGAACCTACGAGCAGTACTTC. Its translation: CASSLVGGTYEQYF.

This chain links TRBV2 with TRBJ1-5, with D hard to call. This CDR3 spans 13 amino acids. Deletions cut 7 bases from V and 3 bases from J, with 10 bases between. Germline CDR1 reads SNHLY; CDR2 reads FYNNEI. This CDR3 is CASNRVSNQPQHF. The DNA for the CDR3 is TGTGCCAGCAATCGGGTTTCCAATCAGCCCCAGCATTTT.

This clone came up a few times. The rearrangement joins TRBV5-4 to TRBJ1-5; 12 bases match TRBD1. The length of the CDR3 is 17 residues. Germline lookup yields CDR1 SGHNT and CDR2 YYREEE (reference sequence). The V and J ends lost 4 bases and 6 bases, in that order; junction bases with no gene match: 11. The chain's CDR3 is CASSQASGQGAGQPQHF. The DNA of the CDR3 is TGTGCCAGCAGCCAAGCCTCGGGACAGGGGGCCGGTCAGCCCCAGCATTTT.

The chain combines TRBV11-2 with TRBJ2-1, with 11 bases aligning to TRBD1. Unmatched junction bases numbered 8, after V lost 4 bases and J lost 9 bases. CDR3 size: 15 residues. Germline V gene data show CDR1 as SGHAT and CDR2 as FQNNGV. The CDR3 DNA reads TGTGCCAGCAGCTCTGGGACAGGGGGTAGGGGTGAGCAGTTCTTC. It encodes CASSSGTGGRGEQFF.

This clone was detected ten times or more. The V call is TRBV4-3, the J call TRBJ2-1, with TRBD2 matching 10 bases. The CDR3 has 13 amino acids. V lost 4 bases and J lost 7; bases outside the gene matches: 1. Germline CDR1 and CDR2: LGHNA and YSLEER. This CDR3 reads CASSLGLANEQFF. Written as DNA, the CDR3 is TGCGCCAGCAGCCTGGGACTAGCGAATGAGCAGTTCTTC.

The CDR3 region is CASSFGQPTSGNTIYF. For the CDR3, the DNA is TGTGCCAGCAGCTTCGGACAGCCAACCTCTGGAAACACCATATATTTT. This chain connects TRBV9 to TRBJ1-3, with D possibly matching TRBD1 (6 bases). CDR3 length: 16 amino acids. Germline CDR1 and CDR2: SGDLS and YYNGEE. V lost 4 bases to trimming and J lost 0 bases, with 14 bases between them.

The rearrangement joins TRBV19 to TRBJ2-4; perhaps TRBD1 as D (6 bases). CDR3 length equals 14 residues. Germline CDR1 and CDR2: LNHDA and SQIVND (reference sequence). Trimming left V 8 bases short and J 0 bases short, with 11 bases between. In DNA form, the CDR3 reads TGTGCCAGTCAACAGGGCTTAGCCAAAAACATTCAGTACTTC. As protein: CASQQGLAKNIQYF.

This clone has ten or more counts. The chain employs TRBV18 and TRBJ1-2; D is ambiguous. The CDR3 is 12 amino acids. From germline, CDR1 is KGHSH and CDR2 LQKENI. Trimming shortened V by 4 bases and J by 5 bases, and 8 bases separated the two germline ends. CDR3 loop: CASSLEGYGYTF. The CDR3 coding sequence is TGTGCCAGCTCACTGGAGGGTTATGGCTACACCTTC.

V and J are TRBV18 and TRBJ1-1; D may be TRBD1 (6 bases). Germline V CDR1 and CDR2: KGHSH, LQKENI. V was shortened by 3 bases and J by 5 bases, with 16 bases between the two germline ends. The length of the CDR3 is 15 residues. The CDR3 DNA reads as TGTGCCAGCTCACCCGGACAGTTCATGGGGACTGAAGCTTTCTTT. Translated: CASSPGQFMGTEAFF.

This clone has only a few counts. J is TRBJ1-2 and V is TRBV7-9; 8 bases align to TRBD1. The junction had 9 bases not matched to a gene; V was cut back by 2 bases and J by 7 bases. The germline V gene encodes CDR1 SEHNR and CDR2 FQNEAQ (reference sequence). This CDR3 spans 15 amino acids. This CDR3 is CASSLLDRDLSGYTF. The CDR3 DNA follows: TGTGCCAGCAGCTTATTGGACAGGGATTTATCTGGCTACACCTTC.

This clone was counted between two and nine times. This chain joins TRBV7-2 and TRBJ2-1; D perhaps matches TRBD1 (6 bases). The V end lost 5 bases, the J end lost 9 bases, and 17 bases lay between the germline ends. The germline V gene encodes CDR1 SGHTA and CDR2 FQGNSA. The CDR3 has 14 residues. CDR3 amino acids: CASSMPGVSSEQFF. CDR3 coding DNA: TGTGCCAGCAGCATGCCAGGGGTATCCAGTGAGCAGTTCTTC. Full variable domain (outside the CDR3, taken from reference TRBV7-2 and TRBJ2-1): GAGVSQSPSNKVTEKGKDVELRCDPISGHTALYWYRQSLGQGLEFLIYFQGNSAPDKSGLPSDRFSAERTGGSVSTLTIQRTQQEDSAVYLCASSMPGVSSEQFFGPGTRLTVL.

This chain joins TRBV6-4 and TRBJ2-7, with D hard to call. Per the germline V gene, CDR1 is MRHNA and CDR2 is SNTAGT. Trimming took off 2 bases at V and 3 bases at J, with 11 bases between the two ends. This CDR3 has 14 residues. This CDR3 reads CASSDPWYSYEQYF. CDR3 nucleotide sequence: TGTGCCAGCAGTGACCCCTGGTATAGCTACGAGCAGTACTTC.

This clone was observed at least ten times. This sequence joins TRBV29-1 and TRBJ2-7, with 8 bases that match TRBD1. The CDR3 covers 12 residues. Germline loops: CDR1 SQVTM, CDR2 ANQGSEA. V was clipped by 4 bases and J by 5 bases; unmatched bases: 4. The CDR3 here is CSVGGQGHEQYF. The DNA of the CDR3 is TGCAGCGTTGGCGGACAGGGCCACGAGCAGTACTTC.

In its sample, this clone was seen a few times. J is TRBJ2-1 and V is TRBV7-6; D is perhaps TRBD1 (6 bases). Per the germline V gene, CDR1 is SGHVS and CDR2 is FNYEAQ. V was pared by 5 bases and J by 9 bases, with 20 bases between. The CDR3 runs 15 residues. In DNA form, the CDR3 reads TGTGCCAGCAGCCCTTACCAGGACAGACGGAGTGAGCAGTTCTTC. Protein sequence: CASSPYQDRRSEQFF. Variable domain in full (rest from reference TRBV7-6 and TRBJ2-1): GAGVSQSPRYKVTKRGQDVALRCDPISGHVSLYWYRQALGQGPEFLTYFNYEAQQDKSGLPNDRFSAERPEGSISTLTIQRTEQRDSAMYRCASSPYQDRRSEQFFGPGTRLTVL.

This clone was found a few times. The sample carries other DNA sequences with the same CDR3. The rearrangement links TRBV7-9 to TRBJ2-7; maybe TRBD2 (5 bases). The CDR3 length is 14 residues. Trimming stripped 3 bases from V and 5 bases from J, with 14 bases between. Per germline, CDR1 SEHNR and CDR2 FQNEAQ (reference sequence). CDR3 nucleotide sequence: TGTGCCAGCAGCTTCGGCCTAGCTGGTGACGAGCAGTACTTC. Protein product: CASSFGLAGDEQYF.

The chain couples TRBV28 to TRBJ1-1; D possibly corresponds to TRBD1 (5 bases). The CDR3 totals 17 residues. Germline CDR1 is MDHEN and CDR2 is SYDVKM. The V and J ends lost 1 base and 7 bases respectively, with 22 bases between them. The CDR3 sequence is CASSLLSLGRVKSEAFF. CDR3 bases: TGTGCCAGCAGTTTATTAAGTTTGGGCAGGGTGAAGAGTGAAGCTTTCTTT.

The chain uses TRBV2 and TRBJ1-2; unclear D gene. The ends were cut back, 6 bases at V and 3 bases at J, with 14 bases in the middle. CDR3 length: 14 residues. CDR1 and CDR2 from the germline V gene are SNHLY and FYNNEI. DNA for the CDR3: TGTGCCAGCAGCGAACGAACTCTAGACTATGGCTACACCTTC. Protein product: CASSERTLDYGYTF.

In nucleotides, the CDR3 is TGTGCCAGCAGCCCTCGGGGCGGGAGTGGCACAGATACGCAGTATTTT. Its translation: CASSPRGGSGTDTQYF. The V gene is TRBV7-9, the J gene TRBJ2-3, with 7 bases identical to TRBD2. J lost 1 base, V lost 5 bases, and 9 bases had no gene match. The CDR3 contains 16 residues. Germline V gene sequence: CDR1 SEHNR, CDR2 FQNEAQ (reference sequence).

CDR3 loop: CASSVGAGMRTDTQYF. CDR3 sequence (DNA): TGTGCCAGCAGCGTAGGGGCAGGGATGAGAACAGATACGCAGTATTTT. The chain joins TRBV9 to TRBJ2-3, with D perhaps TRBD1 (5 bases). This CDR3 is built from 16 residues. Per the germline V gene, CDR1 is SGDLS and CDR2 is YYNGEE. Deletions cut 0 bases from V and 3 bases from J, with 14 bases between.